This T cell receptor (beta chain) derives from a study of cytomegalovirus exposure and HLA in healthy donors. This clone was picked up a small number of times. Primers for the PCR totalled 60 Vbeta and 13 Jbeta. Libraries were prepared by immunoSEQ multiplex PCR; TCRdb keeps only in-frame clonotypes and omits some of them. This sample yields roughly 180,000 clones, of which 70% to 90% are seen a single time; 0.77% belongs to the top ten. The CDR3 consists of 18 residues. Germline CDR1 MDHEN, CDR2 SYDVKM. V was clipped by 5 bases and J by 4 bases; unmatched bases: 19. The sample consisted of PBMCs. The sequence was collected from a woman aged 18-29 years in good health and CMV-seronegative. This chain joins TRBV28 and TRBJ1-1; 7 bases are a match to TRBD1. The chain's CDR3 is CASSPPGQCLVCGTEAFF. The CDR3 DNA follows: TGTGCCAGCAGTCCGCCGGGACAGTGTTTGGTCTGCGGCACTGAAGCTTTCTTT.